The 30 T cell receptor beta chains below were found in one sample sequenced in a study of cytomegalovirus exposure and HLA in healthy donors. A multiplex PCR was run with 60 Vbeta primers and 13 Jbeta primers. TCRdb's table, derived via immunoSEQ multiplex PCR, lists solely in-frame clones and lacks some. The sample carries 100,000 to 150,000 clones, about 74% recorded once. Sequenced sample: PBMCs. These TCRs come from a woman aged 55-70 years in good health and CMV-seronegative.

The chain carries TRBV6-1 and TRBJ1-4; 10 nucleotides agree with TRBD1. Germline V lookup: CDR1 MNHNS, CDR2 SASEGT. Trimming at V came to 0 bases and at J to 7 bases, leaving 5 bases not matched to a gene. This CDR3 region has 16 residues. CDR3 loop: CASSEARTGGSEKLFF. As DNA, the CDR3 is TGTGCCAGCAGTGAAGCCCGGACAGGGGGAAGTGAAAAACTGTTTTTT.

J is TRBJ2-5 and V is TRBV28; 8 nucleotides line up with TRBD2. This CDR3 spans 16 amino acids. The germline CDR1 and CDR2 sequences are MDHEN and SYDVKM. V shed 6 bases, J shed 4 bases, and the junction held 13 bases outside the gene matches. The CDR3 DNA reads as TGTGCCAGCAGGGGGATGGGGAGCGGGGGTCGAGAGACCCAGTACTTC. It encodes CASRGMGSGGRETQYF.

V usage is TRBV30 and J usage is TRBJ1-1; 8 bases align to TRBD1. Germline trimming cut 0 bases from V and 8 bases from J; bases unmatched to any gene: 14. This CDR3 contains 16 residues. From germline, CDR1 is GTSNPN and CDR2 SVGIG (reference sequence). For the CDR3, the DNA is TGTGCCTGGAGTGTATTTCGGGCAGGGGGCTTTCTGGAAGCTTTCTTT. This sequence encodes CAWSVFRAGGFLEAFF.

The chain uses TRBV11-2 and TRBJ1-2; D is perhaps TRBD1 (6 bases). The CDR3 contains 13 residues. CDR1 is SGHAT, CDR2 FQNNGV, per germline. The V end was cut by 3 bases, the J end by 4 bases, with 9 bases between. CDR3 sequence reads: CASSFKTGYGYTF. The CDR3 nucleotides are TGTGCCAGCAGCTTTAAGACAGGCTATGGCTACACCTTC. Drawing the rest from reference TRBV11-2 and TRBJ1-2, the complete variable domain is EAGVAQSPRYKIIEKRQSVAFWCNPISGHATLYWYQQILGQGPKLLIQFQNNGVVDDSQLPKDRFSAERLKGVDSTLKIQPAKLEDSAVYLCASSFKTGYGYTFGSGTRLTVV.

This chain joins TRBV11-2 and TRBJ2-7; TRBD2 agrees at 9 bases. Trimming at V came to 7 bases and at J to 3 bases, leaving 10 bases not matched to a gene. This CDR3 has 15 residues. The germline CDR1 and CDR2 sequences are SGHAT and FQNNGV. The CDR3 protein is CASTTGASGIYEQYF. The CDR3 DNA reads TGTGCCAGCACCACGGGTGCTAGCGGGATCTACGAGCAGTACTTC.

V and J are TRBV4-1 and TRBJ1-1, with D uncertain. Trimming cost V 1 base and J 6 bases, with 9 bases left between them. The CDR3 covers 13 residues. Germline CDR1 and CDR2: MGHRA and YSYEKL. The chain's CDR3 is CASSQGVSPEAFF. CDR3 bases: TGCGCCAGCAGCCAAGGAGTGAGCCCTGAAGCTTTCTTT.

A few counts support this clone. The chain uses TRBV4-1 and TRBJ1-1; D unresolved. Trimming stripped 2 bases from V and 0 bases from J, with 10 bases between. CDR1 MGHRA and CDR2 YSYEKL come from the germline V gene. The CDR3 consists of 15 residues. This chain's CDR3 is CASSQRSNLNTEAFF. Here the CDR3 DNA reads TGCGCCAGCAGCCAACGGTCCAACCTGAACACTGAAGCTTTCTTT.

This sequence joins TRBV5-1 and TRBJ2-1; a weak D match, TRBD2 (6 bases). Trimming took 1 base from V and 6 from J, leaving 20 bases between them. The CDR3 has 17 amino acids. Germline V lookup: CDR1 SGHRS, CDR2 YFSETQ. CDR3: CASSLRLSTGAPNEQFF. The CDR3 bases are TGCGCCAGCAGCTTGCGTTTGAGTACGGGAGCTCCCAATGAGCAGTTCTTC. Filled out from reference TRBV5-1 and TRBJ2-1, the complete variable domain reads KAGVTQTPRYLIKTRGQQVTLSCSPISGHRSVSWYQQTPGQGLQFLFEYFSETQRNKGNFPGRFSGRQFSNSRSEMNVSTLELGDSALYLCASSLRLSTGAPNEQFFGPGTRLTVL.

About this clone: A junction end diverges from the germline sequence, so it may reflect a read error. This rearrangement joins TRBV2 to TRBJ2-5, with D tentatively TRBD1 (5 bases). This CDR3 is 12 amino acids long. Germline CDR1 SNHLY, CDR2 FYNNEI. The CDR3 reads CVSRQGGETQYF. CDR3 DNA: TGTGTCAGCAGGCAGGGTGGAGAGACCCAGTACTTC.

The rearrangement uses TRBV2 and TRBJ2-2, with 7 bases that match TRBD1. J gave up 5 bases and V 6 bases, and 6 bases lay outside the gene matches. The CDR3 extends over 14 amino acids. CDR1 and CDR2 (germline): SNHLY, FYNNEI. The CDR3 nucleotides are TGTGCCAGCAGGCCGGGACAGACAACCGGGGAGCTGTTTTTT. Protein: CASRPGQTTGELFF.

This chain connects TRBV29-1 to TRBJ2-7; 8 nucleotides agree with TRBD1. In germline, CDR1 is SQVTM, CDR2 ANQGSEA. The CDR3 spans 14 residues. Losses at the gene ends were 7 bases for V and 0 bases for J; bases not matched to a gene: 8. This CDR3 is CSARQGSSSYEQYF. The DNA of the CDR3 is TGCAGCGCCCGACAGGGGTCCAGCTCCTACGAGCAGTACTTC.

V is TRBV7-3 and J is TRBJ1-6, with 9 nucleotides matching TRBD1. V was clipped by 5 bases and J by 3 bases; unmatched bases: 2. CDR1 is SGHTA, CDR2 FQGTGA, per germline. This CDR3 is 15 amino acids long. CDR3 sequence: CASSLTGGYNSPLHF. CDR3 coding DNA: TGTGCCAGCAGCCTGACAGGGGGCTATAATTCACCCCTCCACTTT.

This clone appeared a few times. This sample also contains other DNA sequences that code for the same CDR3. V usage is TRBV28 and J usage is TRBJ1-5; D might be TRBD1 (5 bases). This CDR3 region has 14 residues. Deletions cut 3 bases from V and 4 bases from J, with 10 bases between. CDR1 is MDHEN and CDR2 is SYDVKM in the germline V gene. DNA of the CDR3: TGTGCCAGCAGTTTGGCGGGGGGAAATCAGCCCCAGCATTTT. Amino acids: CASSLAGGNQPQHF.

This clone was found a few times. The chain uses TRBV28 and TRBJ2-5, with TRBD2 matching over 9 bases. The end of the DNA fits TRBJ2-7 better, so the J call may be wrong. CDR1 is MDHEN and CDR2 is SYDVKM in the germline V gene. CDR3 length equals 15 residues. The CDR3 spells CASSLSAGGPYEQYF. The CDR3 nucleotides read TGTGCCAGCAGTTTATCTGCGGGAGGGCCTTACGAGCAGTACTTC.

This chain links TRBV10-1 with TRBJ2-1; D possibly corresponds to TRBD1 (5 bases). The germline gives CDR1 WNHNN, CDR2 SYGVQD (reference sequence). The CDR3 consists of 14 residues. The V end was cut by 3 bases, the J end by 5 bases, with 11 bases between. The CDR3 region has the DNA TGCGCCAGCAGTGACACAGGAAATAACAATGAGCAGTTCTTC. Amino acid sequence: CASSDTGNNNEQFF.

The chain uses TRBV6-5 and TRBJ2-3; D perhaps matches TRBD1 (6 bases). The CDR3 is 14 residues long. V was cut by 2 bases and J by 3 bases, with 9 bases left in between. CDR1 and CDR2 from the germline V gene are MNHEY and SVGAGI. CDR3 region: CASSYRDKTDTQYF. Written as DNA, the CDR3 is TGTGCCAGCAGTTACAGGGACAAAACAGATACGCAGTATTTT.

The chain uses TRBV4-1 and TRBJ1-4; the match to TRBD1 covers 8 bases. The length of the CDR3 is 14 residues. Unmatched junction bases numbered 5, after V lost 4 bases and J lost 7 bases. Per germline, CDR1 MGHRA and CDR2 YSYEKL. The CDR3 region is CASSPLTGVEKLFF. CDR3 nucleotides: TGCGCCAGCAGCCCGTTGACAGGGGTTGAAAAACTGTTTTTT.

V and J are TRBV2 and TRBJ2-7, with 8 bases identical to TRBD1. With 10 bases clipped from V and 3 bases from J, the junction kept 5 bases outside the gene matches. This CDR3 spans 12 amino acids. CDR1 and CDR2 from the germline V gene are SNHLY and FYNNEI. The CDR3: CANGQGGYEQYF. The DNA for the CDR3 is TGTGCCAACGGACAGGGTGGCTACGAGCAGTACTTC.

This clone has a handful of counts. This chain connects TRBV19 to TRBJ1-1, with D perhaps matching TRBD1 (6 bases). CDR1 is LNHDA and CDR2 is SQIVND in the germline V gene (reference sequence). The germline V and J ends were trimmed by 7 bases and 6 bases, with 9 bases remaining between them. There are 11 residues in the CDR3. The CDR3 nucleotides are TGTGCCAGTAAACAGGGACCTGAAGCTTTCTTT. Its translation is CASKQGPEAFF.

This sequence joins TRBV30 and TRBJ2-5, with 7 bases fitting TRBD2. Per the germline V gene, CDR1 is GTSNPN and CDR2 is SVGIG (reference sequence). The V and J ends lost 3 bases and 2 bases, in that order; junction bases with no gene match: 9. The CDR3 is 15 residues long. The CDR3 DNA reads as TGTGCCTGGAGACCACCGGGGGGAAGGCAAGAGACCCAGTACTTC. As protein: CAWRPPGGRQETQYF.

A note on this clone: The germline gene is not matched at one end of the junction; a read error may be the cause. The genes are TRBV7-9 and TRBJ2-5, with D uncertain. CDR1 is SEHNR, CDR2 FQNEAQ, per germline (reference sequence). CDR3 length: 12 amino acids. The CDR3 region is CSSSSGQETQYF. The CDR3 coding sequence is TGTTCCAGCAGCTCGGGCCAAGAGACCCAGTACTTC. The whole variable domain, filled in from reference TRBV7-9 and TRBJ2-5, reads DTGVSQNPRHKITKRGQNVTFRCDPISEHNRLYWYRQTLGQGPEFLTYFQNEAQLEKSRLLSDRFSAERPKGSFSTLEIQRTEQGDSAMYLCSSSSGQETQYFGPGTRLLVL.

This clone was recorded a few times. This sequence joins TRBV10-1 and TRBJ2-2, with 9 bases that match TRBD2. Per the germline V gene, CDR1 is WNHNN and CDR2 is SYGVQD (reference sequence). J gave up 0 bases and V 5 bases, and 4 bases lay outside the gene matches. The CDR3 extends over 16 amino acids. The CDR3 protein is CASSQTSGTNTGELFF. The CDR3 nucleotides read TGCGCCAGCAGTCAGACTAGCGGCACGAACACCGGGGAGCTGTTTTTT.

The genes are TRBV7-9 and TRBJ2-5, with 10 bases fitting TRBD2. The assigned J gene may be wrong: the sequence end matches TRBJ2-7 better. This CDR3 comprises 16 residues. From germline, CDR1 is SEHNR and CDR2 FQNEAQ (reference sequence). The CDR3 region has the DNA TGTGCCGTCCGGGGGGCTAGCGGGAGTCAAGGGTACGAGCAGTACTTC. Protein product: CAVRGASGSQGYEQYF.

V is TRBV28 and J is TRBJ2-3, with 10 bases lining up with TRBD2. The CDR3 covers 17 residues. After removal of 1 base from V and 5 bases from J, the junction contained 9 bases not matched to a gene. Germline CDR1 is MDHEN and CDR2 is SYDVKM. The CDR3 loop reads CASSLSDSGGQGDTQYF. Here the CDR3 DNA reads TGTGCCAGCAGTTTATCGGATAGCGGGGGGCAGGGAGATACGCAGTATTTT.

V gene TRBV5-1 combines with J gene TRBJ2-3, with TRBD2 matching 8 bases. CDR3 length: 15 residues. Germline-derived CDR1 and CDR2 are SGHRS and YFSETQ. J was trimmed by 3 bases and V by 4 bases; bases with no gene match: 7. CDR3 DNA: TGCGCCAGCAGCCCCGGGGGGGCGAATACAGATACGCAGTATTTT. It specifies CASSPGGANTDTQYF.

The chain combines TRBV7-9 with TRBJ1-5, with D tentatively TRBD1 (5 bases). This CDR3 region has 15 residues. V was trimmed by 5 bases and J by 7 bases, leaving 18 bases between them. Germline-derived CDR1 and CDR2 are SEHNR and FQNEAQ (reference sequence). CDR3 DNA: TGTGCCAGCAGCCCCCTCCCGGGGGATGGGCAGCCCCAGCATTTT. It is translated as CASSPLPGDGQPQHF.

This clone was seen only once. Other DNA sequences in this sample translate to the same CDR3. The rearrangement joins TRBV19 to TRBJ2-5; D may be TRBD2 (5 bases). In germline, CDR1 is LNHDA, CDR2 SQIVND (reference sequence). V lost 7 bases and J 4 bases, leaving 22 bases between the germline ends. CDR3 length equals 16 residues. The CDR3 region has the DNA TGTGCCAGTACCATGGGAGCGCTCTCACCCGGAGAGACCCAGTACTTC. As protein: CASTMGALSPGETQYF.

This clone was seen just once. The chain combines TRBV28 with TRBJ1-4; 7 positions agree with TRBD1. The V gene's germline CDR1 is MDHEN and CDR2 SYDVKM. The CDR3 contains 16 residues. With 2 bases clipped from V and 3 bases from J, the junction kept 6 bases outside the gene matches. In nucleotides, the CDR3 is TGTGCCAGCAGTTTAACGCGACAGGGATCTAATGAAAAACTGTTTTTT. It specifies CASSLTRQGSNEKLFF. Together with reference TRBV28 and TRBJ1-4, the CDR3 gives the full variable domain: DVKVTQSSRYLVKRTGEKVFLECVQDMDHENMFWYRQDPGLGLRLIYFSYDVKMKEKGDIPEGYSVSREKKERFSLILESASTNQTSMYLCASSLTRQGSNEKLFFGSGTQLSVL.

J is TRBJ1-3 and V is TRBV18; 9 bases map to TRBD1. With 3 bases clipped from V and 3 bases from J, the junction kept 3 bases outside the gene matches. Germline CDR1 reads KGHSH; CDR2 reads LQKENI. The length of the CDR3 is 15 residues. CDR3 sequence (DNA): TGTGCCAGCTCACCCGGGACAGGGAATGGAAACACCATATATTTT. Translating it yields CASSPGTGNGNTIYF.

This clone was seen once. The V and J genes are TRBV18 and TRBJ2-5; 7 positions match TRBD1. J gave up 1 base and V 3 bases, and 2 bases lay outside the gene matches. This CDR3 region has 14 residues. Germline V gives CDR1 KGHSH, CDR2 LQKENI. In nucleotides, the CDR3 is TGTGCCAGCTCACCGGGGACAGCCCAAGAGACCCAGTACTTC. It specifies CASSPGTAQETQYF.